These 17 T cell receptor beta chains were sequenced from one sample in a study of T-cell reconstitution after alpha-beta-depleted transplantation in children. The authors prepared the TCRbeta library with unique molecular identifiers. TCRdb itself ran the PCR reads through MiXCR, one entry per CDR3 protein. The sample includes almost 500,000 distinct CDR3 sequences, approximately 13% of them seen just once. The specimen was PBMCs from the stem cell graft donor, collected from the stem cell graft. These receptors were taken from a human donor who donated a stem cell graft to a child with combined immunodeficiency.

This clonotype was recorded many times. V usage is TRBV4-3 and J usage is TRBJ2-1; D unresolved. Trimming took off 0 bases at V and 1 base at J, with 7 bases between the two ends. Germline V lookup: CDR1 LGHNA, CDR2 YSLEER. The CDR3 spans 15 residues. Here the CDR3 reads CASSQDIESYNEQFF. CDR3 nucleotide sequence: TGCGCCAGCAGCCAAGATATCGAATCCTACAATGAGCAGTTCTTC.

The chain has TRBV12-3 or TRBV12-4 and TRBJ2-5, with unresolved D. The CDR3 runs to 12 residues. Trimming pared 6 bases from V and 5 bases from J, leaving 10 bases between. The CDR3, as DNA: TGTGCCAGCAGCACCGTATTGGAGACCCAGTACTTC. Translating gives CASSTVLETQYF.

This clonotype was counted between two and nine times. This sequence joins TRBV6-2 or TRBV6-3 and TRBJ2-3; D remains ambiguous. Trimming pared 3 bases from V and 0 bases from J, leaving 7 bases between. CDR1 and CDR2 from the germline V gene are MNHEY and SVGEGT. This CDR3 spans 14 amino acids. CDR3 in DNA: TGTGCCAGCAGTTATACAGCTAGCACAGATACGCAGTATTTT. Its protein product is CASSYTASTDTQYF.

This clonotype has at least ten counts. The chain combines TRBV12-3 or TRBV12-4 with TRBJ2-3, with TRBD1 matching 9 bases. The CDR3 runs to 15 residues. The V gene end was trimmed by 4 bases and the J gene end by 3 bases; junction bases not matched to a gene: 5. The CDR3 DNA follows: TGTGCCAGCAGTTACGACAGGGGGGGGACAGATACGCAGTATTTT. Translated, it gives CASSYDRGGTDTQYF.

This clonotype was counted a few times. The gene calls are TRBV5-5 and TRBJ2-7; perhaps TRBD1 as D (6 bases). CDR1 and CDR2 (germline): SGHKS, YYEKEE (reference sequence). This CDR3 spans 14 amino acids. V gave up 4 bases and J gave up 0 bases, with 11 bases separating them. In DNA, the CDR3 is TGTGCCAGCAGCCCATGGGACAACTCCTACGAGCAGTACTTC. Protein sequence: CASSPWDNSYEQYF.

This clonotype was counted a single time. This chain uses TRBV12-3 or TRBV12-4 with TRBJ2-5, with D maybe TRBD2 (5 bases). Trimming left V 10 bases short and J 2 bases short, with 11 bases between. The CDR3 contains 12 residues. The CDR3, as DNA: TGTGCCACCGCGGCGGGTCAAGAGACCCAGTACTTC. This codes for CATAAGQETQYF.

This clonotype was observed a few times. The chain has TRBV21-1 and TRBJ2-6; the DNA was not compared with TRBD1, the D call given in the table. TRBV21-1 is listed as a pseudogene. The length of the CDR3 is 16 residues. CDR3 DNA: TGTGCCAGCAGCGATCCAGGGGCGGCTGGGGCCAACGTCCTGACTTTC. This gives the protein CASSDPGAAGANVLTF.

The sample holds many counts of this clonotype. The chain combines TRBV7-2 with TRBJ2-7, with 7 positions matching TRBD1. The V gene end was trimmed by 5 bases and the J gene end by 3 bases; junction bases not matched to a gene: 10. Per germline, CDR1 SGHTA and CDR2 FQGNSA. The CDR3 length is 15 residues. This chain's CDR3 is CASSQHPSGGYEQYF. CDR3 coding DNA: TGTGCCAGCAGCCAACACCCCTCAGGGGGCTACGAGCAGTACTTC.

In regard to this clonotype: A much larger clone differs from this one at a single base, so this may be a read error. The V and J genes are TRBV12-3 or TRBV12-4 and TRBJ1-1, with no clear D. This CDR3 spans 12 amino acids. V was cut by 4 bases and J by 14 bases, with 17 bases left in between. In nucleotides, the CDR3 is TGTGCCAGCAGTTCGCCTCCTCTTTTAGTCTTCTTT. Encoded protein: CASSSPPLLVFF.

This chain joins TRBV9 and TRBJ2-7; D not resolved. Germline CDR1 is SGDLS and CDR2 is YYNGEE. The CDR3 is made up of 16 amino acids. V lost 2 bases and J lost 2, with 17 bases in between. The CDR3 loop is CASSVGTRMSAYEQYF. CDR3 coding DNA: TGTGCCAGCAGCGTTGGAACACGGATGTCCGCCTACGAGCAGTACTTC.

This clonotype occurred many times. This chain links TRBV15 with TRBJ2-1; possibly TRBD2 for D (5 bases). The CDR3 runs 15 residues. Germline assignment: CDR1 LNHNV and CDR2 YYDKDF (reference sequence). Between the trimmed V and J ends, which lost 9 bases and 5 bases, there was a span of 20 bases. CDR3 bases: TGTGCCACGGCTTCCGACCCCGGGGTCAACAATGAGCAGTTCTTC. Protein: CATASDPGVNNEQFF.

The sample holds a few counts of this clonotype. This sequence joins TRBV7-9 and TRBJ2-5, with D possibly matching TRBD2 (6 bases). The V gene's germline CDR1 is SEHNR and CDR2 FQNEAQ (reference sequence). V shed 6 bases and J shed 1 base, with 12 bases lying between them. This CDR3 spans 14 amino acids. The CDR3 DNA follows: TGTGCCAGCAGTCACGGGACTGGCCAAGAGACCCAGTACTTC. It is translated as CASSHGTGQETQYF.

The chain combines TRBV19 with TRBJ1-2; D remains unclear. Trimming shortened V by 4 bases and J by 0 bases, and 9 bases separated the two germline ends. Germline V lookup: CDR1 LNHDA, CDR2 SQIVND (reference sequence). CDR3 length equals 14 residues. The CDR3 DNA reads TGTGCCAGTAGTACGACACGGGCTAACTATGGCTACACCTTC. This translates into CASSTTRANYGYTF.

The chain employs TRBV19 and TRBJ1-4, with D uncertain. Germline CDR1 LNHDA, CDR2 SQIVND (reference sequence). CDR3 length equals 14 residues. V was clipped by 3 bases and J by 7 bases, with 12 bases between them. The CDR3 here is CASSIGQVGEKLFF. Here the CDR3 DNA reads TGTGCCAGTAGTATCGGCCAAGTGGGTGAAAAACTGTTTTTT.

This clonotype was counted between two and nine times. The chain employs TRBV7-3 and TRBJ2-5; 9 bases are a match to TRBD2. The CDR3 is made up of 16 amino acids. The germline CDR1 and CDR2 sequences are SGHTA and FQGTGA. Losses at the gene ends were 1 base for V and 1 base for J; bases not matched to a gene: 4. As DNA, the CDR3 is TGTGCCAGCAGCTTAAACGGCGGGGGGGGCCAAGAGACCCAGTACTTC. Translating it yields CASSLNGGGGQETQYF. Using reference TRBV7-3 and TRBJ2-5 for the parts outside the CDR3, the full variable domain is GAGVSQTPSNKVTEKGKYVELRCDPISGHTALYWYRQSLGQGPEFLIYFQGTGAADDSGLPNDRFFAVRPEGSVSTLKIQRTERGDSAVYLCASSLNGGGGQETQYFGPGTRLLVL.

V is TRBV28 and J is TRBJ2-3, with 8 bases matching TRBD2. The trim removed 7 bases at V and 0 bases at J, leaving 9 bases unmatched. This CDR3 is 16 amino acids long. Germline CDR1 and CDR2: MDHEN and SYDVKM. The CDR3 spells CASKISGAISTDTQYF. CDR3 DNA sequence: TGTGCCAGCAAAATTAGCGGGGCGATTAGCACAGATACGCAGTATTTT.

This clonotype was seen more than once but under ten times. The chain is built from TRBV6-5 and TRBJ2-2, with TRBD2 identical over 10 bases. Germline V CDR1 and CDR2: MNHEY, SVGAGI. CDR3 size: 18 residues. V was clipped by 0 bases and J by 0 bases; unmatched bases: 4. CDR3 coding DNA: TGTGCCAGCAGTTACTCATGGCTAGCGGGGGCGAACACCGGGGAGCTGTTTTTT. This gives the protein CASSYSWLAGANTGELFF.